The 32 T cell receptor beta chains in this list originate from one sample, sequenced in a study of blood T cells in healthy people across ages. The authors ran a second PCR of about 6 to 11 cycles using a sample-barcoded 5' primer and a J-beta primer mix. TCRdb reprocessed the 5' RACE reads with MiXCR, giving one entry per CDR3 protein. The sample consists of fewer than 750,000 distinct CDR3 sequences, approximately 52% of them appearing once. What was sequenced was blood. The source of these receptors is an elderly woman in good health.

In the case of this clonotype: A much larger clonotype is one base distant, so this may be a read error. J is TRBJ2-1 and V is TRBV6-1; a possible D gene is TRBD1 (6 bases). The CDR3 is 15 amino acids. From germline, CDR1 is MNHNS and CDR2 SASEGT. The V gene lost 10 bases and the J gene lost 3 bases, with 19 bases spanning the gap. CDR3 protein: CANSAPRGSYNEQFF. CDR3 in DNA: TGTGCCAACAGCGCTCCTAGGGGGAGCTACAATGAGCAGTTCTTC.

In this sample, this clonotype turned up many times. The chain carries TRBV28 and TRBJ1-4; 7 bases match TRBD1. The V segment lost 3 bases and the J segment 8 bases; nucleotides outside the gene matches: 6. The germline V gene has CDR1 MDHEN and CDR2 SYDVKM. This CDR3 has 14 residues. This CDR3 is CASSLTGWYEKLFF. The CDR3 bases are TGTGCCAGCAGTTTGACAGGGTGGTACGAAAAACTGTTTTTT.

V and J are TRBV6-4 and TRBJ2-6; D might be TRBD2 (5 bases). The CDR3 extends over 17 amino acids. Between the trimmed V and J ends, which lost 7 bases and 1 base, there was a span of 17 bases. Germline assignment: CDR1 MRHNA and CDR2 SNTAGT. CDR3 DNA sequence: TGTGCCAGCAACCCAGGACTCCCAAATTCTGGGGCCAACGTCCTGACTTTC. Protein: CASNPGLPNSGANVLTF.

J is TRBJ1-2 and V is TRBV29-1; D is uncertain. CDR1 SQVTM and CDR2 ANQGSEA come from the germline V gene. The CDR3 is made up of 8 amino acids. Between the trimmed V and J ends, which lost 5 bases and 6 bases, there was a span of 1 base. In DNA, the CDR3 is TGCAGCGTTCATGGCTACACCTTC. This encodes CSVHGYTF.

This sequence joins TRBV21-1 and TRBJ2-4; the tabulated D call, TRBD1, remains unverified against the DNA. TRBV21-1 is a known pseudogene. The CDR3 totals 20 residues. The CDR3 DNA is TGTGCCAGCAGCAAACCGAGAACGGGACAGAGGAAAATAGCCAAAAACATTCAGTACTTC. Translation: CASSKPRTGQRKIAKNIQYF.

This clonotype was seen repeatedly, ten times or more. The genes are TRBV27 and TRBJ2-7; D is unresolved. V lost 6 bases and J 6 bases, leaving 12 bases between the germline ends. This CDR3 has 12 residues. The germline V gene has CDR1 MNHEY and CDR2 SMNVEV (reference sequence). CDR3 nucleotides: TGTGCCAGCAGCGGCCCTAGAGGCGAGCAGTACTTC. Protein: CASSGPRGEQYF.

Notes on this clonotype: A much bigger clone sits one base away, suggesting this may be a read error. The gene calls are TRBV5-1 and TRBJ1-2; tentative D call: TRBD1 (6 bases). CDR3 length: 14 residues. Per the germline V gene, CDR1 is SGHRS and CDR2 is YFSETQ. Here the CDR3 reads CASSERGINYGCTF. The CDR3, as DNA: TGCGCCAGCAGCGAAAGGGGGATAAACTATGGCTGCACCTTC.

This clonotype showed up many times. This chain joins TRBV5-1 and TRBJ2-1; 7 nucleotides agree with TRBD1. V gave up 4 bases and J gave up 1 base; unmatched junction bases: 5. CDR3 length equals 15 residues. Germline V gene sequence: CDR1 SGHRS, CDR2 YFSETQ. The CDR3 region is CASSTRGQSYNEQFF. DNA for the CDR3: TGCGCCAGCAGCACCCGGGGACAGTCCTACAATGAGCAGTTCTTC.

This clonotype occurred many times. The V gene is TRBV4-1, the J gene TRBJ2-7; perhaps TRBD1 as D (6 bases). This CDR3 is built from 17 residues. V was pared by 4 bases and J by 1 base, with 20 bases between. Germline V lookup: CDR1 MGHRA, CDR2 YSYEKL. The CDR3 loop reads CASSPRHVWDNSYEQYF. Written as DNA, the CDR3 is TGCGCCAGCAGCCCCAGACACGTCTGGGACAATTCCTACGAGCAGTACTTC.

This clonotype has at least ten counts. The J gene is TRBJ1-5, the V gene TRBV4-2, with D unclear. Per germline, CDR1 LGHNA and CDR2 YNFKEQ. V was pared by 0 bases and J by 3 bases, with 9 bases between. The CDR3 has 15 amino acids. CDR3 sequence reads: CASSQDYSTNQPQHF. The CDR3 bases are TGTGCCAGCAGCCAAGATTATTCGACCAATCAGCCCCAGCATTTT.

This clonotype has ten or more counts. The CDR3, as DNA: TGCGCCAGCAGTGGTTTTCCTAGCGATTCTAGCACAGATACGCAGTATTTT. Translated, it gives CASSGFPSDSSTDTQYF. The V call is TRBV5-1, the J call TRBJ2-3; a possible D gene is TRBD2 (6 bases). Germline lookup yields CDR1 SGHRS and CDR2 YFSETQ. This CDR3 is built from 17 residues. V was trimmed by 5 bases and J by 0 bases, leaving 19 bases between them.

This clonotype was counted many times. V gene TRBV18 combines with J gene TRBJ2-5; TRBD1 might be the D (6 bases). Trimming removed 6 bases from V and 2 bases from J, with 16 bases in between. Germline CDR1 KGHSH, CDR2 LQKENI. The CDR3 length is 15 residues. CDR3 sequence: CASSSNRERQETQYF. CDR3 in DNA: TGTGCCAGCTCGTCGAACAGGGAGCGGCAAGAGACCCAGTACTTC.

The rearrangement links TRBV16 to TRBJ2-1; possibly TRBD1 for D (5 bases). CDR3 length: 16 amino acids. V lost 2 bases, J lost 2 bases, and 13 bases lay in between. Germline loops: CDR1 KGHSY, CDR2 FQNENV. The CDR3 reads CASSQQRQYPYNEQFF. CDR3 bases: TGTGCCAGCAGCCAACAACGACAGTATCCCTACAATGAGCAGTTCTTC.

As for this clonotype: A clone one base away is much larger, so this may be a read error. This chain links TRBV9 with TRBJ2-4, with a weak D call TRBD1 (8 bases). Trimming stripped 3 bases from V and 13 bases from J, with 23 bases between. This CDR3 comprises 15 residues. CDR1 SGDLS and CDR2 YYNGEE come from the germline V gene. CDR3 residues: CASSAGGQDFYVQYF. The CDR3 nucleotides read TGTGCCAGCAGCGCGGGGGGACAGGACTTCTACGTGCAGTACTTC.

As concerns this clonotype: A much larger clonotype is one base distant, so this may be a read error. The chain recombines TRBV20-1 with TRBJ1-2; D not certain. Trimming left V 2 bases short and J 7 bases short, with 17 bases between. This CDR3 contains 14 residues. Germline V gene sequence: CDR1 DFQATT, CDR2 SNEGSKA (reference sequence). The CDR3 sequence: CSARRVAVPCGYTF. The CDR3 nucleotides read TGCAGTGCTAGACGGGTGGCAGTCCCCTGTGGCTACACCTTC.

This clonotype was found a few times. The chain uses TRBV7-2 and TRBJ2-1; the D gene is possibly TRBD2 (6 bases). The J call may not be correct, given that the DNA end is closer to TRBJ2-7. The CDR3 consists of 15 residues. CDR1 and CDR2 (germline): SGHTA, FQGNSA. The CDR3 region has the DNA TGTGCCAGCTGCCGGGTTAGCGGACCCTACAATGAGCAGTACTTC. Its translation: CASCRVSGPYNEQYF.

The V and J genes are TRBV20-1 and TRBJ1-5; TRBD1 matches 8 bases. The CDR3 consists of 13 residues. After removal of 6 bases from V and 6 bases from J, the junction contained 7 bases not matched to a gene. Germline V gene data show CDR1 as DFQATT and CDR2 as SNEGSKA (reference sequence). The DNA of the CDR3 is TGCAGTGCATTTCGGGACAGGACTCAGCCCCAGCATTTT. It encodes CSAFRDRTQPQHF.

V gene TRBV18 combines with J gene TRBJ1-2; maybe TRBD1 (5 bases). Germline V CDR1 and CDR2: KGHSH, LQKENI. Between the trimmed V and J ends, which lost 2 bases and 4 bases, there was a span of 11 bases. This CDR3 comprises 14 residues. In DNA, the CDR3 is TGTGCCAGCTCACCATCGGACACGAGCTATGGCTACACCTTC. Translation: CASSPSDTSYGYTF.

This clonotype was found once. The CDR3: CSVVSEGLSLQYF. The CDR3 DNA reads as TGCAGCGTTGTTTCGGAGGGACTATCGTTGCAGTACTTC. The gene calls are TRBV29-1 and TRBJ2-4, with 7 bases that match TRBD2. The CDR3 has 13 amino acids. Trimming removed 4 bases from V and 13 bases from J; junction bases left unmatched: 13. Germline V gene sequence: CDR1 SQVTM, CDR2 ANQGSEA.

With regard to this clonotype: A much more abundant neighbour one base away suggests this may be a read error. This chain joins TRBV20-1 and TRBJ2-5; 8 bases are a match to TRBD1. The J call may be mistaken, given a closer DNA end match to TRBJ2-7. The length of the CDR3 is 13 residues. Germline V CDR1 and CDR2: DFQATT, SNEGSKA (reference sequence). The CDR3: CSTIRQGTYEQYF. Written as DNA, the CDR3 is TGCAGTACTATTAGACAGGGGACCTACGAGCAGTACTTC.

This clonotype has a handful of counts. The rearrangement joins TRBV15 to TRBJ1-1; 8 bases fit TRBD1. V trimming: 2 bases; J trimming: 4 bases; junction bases outside the gene matches: 12. CDR3 length: 17 amino acids. Germline CDR1 LNHNV, CDR2 YYDKDF (reference sequence). In nucleotides, the CDR3 is TGTGCCACCAGCAGACCACCCCAGGGGGCGGTTGGCACTGAAGCTTTCTTT. The encoded protein is CATSRPPQGAVGTEAFF.

The gene calls are TRBV5-1 and TRBJ2-2; D not resolved. Germline CDR1 and CDR2: SGHRS and YFSETQ. V was trimmed by 1 base and J by 4 bases, leaving 11 bases between them. CDR3 size: 15 residues. The CDR3 nucleotides read TGCGCCAGCAGCTTGTCCCAATCGGCCACCGGGGAGCTGTTTTTT. It specifies CASSLSQSATGELFF. Supplemented by reference TRBV5-1 and TRBJ2-2, the full variable domain reads KAGVTQTPRYLIKTRGQQVTLSCSPISGHRSVSWYQQTPGQGLQFLFEYFSETQRNKGNFPGRFSGRQFSNSRSEMNVSTLELGDSALYLCASSLSQSATGELFFGEGSRLTVL.

Points on this clonotype: This could be a read error, since a much larger clone is one nucleotide away. J is TRBJ2-1 and V is TRBV11-1; 8 positions match TRBD2. There are 15 residues in the CDR3. Germline values: CDR1 SGHAT, CDR2 FQDESV (reference sequence). V was clipped by 5 bases and J by 5 bases; unmatched bases: 8. The CDR3 DNA is TGTGCCAGCAGCCCCGGGGGGGGGAGTGACAATGAGCAGTTCTTC. It yields the protein CASSPGGGSDNEQFF.

The genes are TRBV15 and TRBJ2-2; no firm D call. V was pared by 5 bases and J by 7 bases, with 20 bases between. Germline CDR1 is LNHNV and CDR2 is YYDKDF (reference sequence). The CDR3 sequence is 16 residues long. For the CDR3, the DNA is TGTGCCACCAGCCGCGGCGGATTTTGGAGTTACGGGGAGCTGTTTTTT. Translation: CATSRGGFWSYGELFF.

This rearrangement joins TRBV7-2 to TRBJ2-1; 11 bases map to TRBD2. Germline trimming cut 4 bases from V and 7 bases from J; bases unmatched to any gene: 6. CDR3 length: 15 residues. The germline V gene has CDR1 SGHTA and CDR2 FQGNSA. Here the CDR3 reads CASSYSGGAVNEQFF. DNA of the CDR3: TGTGCCAGCAGCTATAGCGGGGGGGCCGTAAATGAGCAGTTCTTC.

Ten or more counts support this clonotype. V usage is TRBV27 and J usage is TRBJ2-7; TRBD2 is a possible D gene (6 bases). The CDR3 is 13 amino acids. Germline CDR1 is MNHEY and CDR2 is SMNVEV (reference sequence). Trimming took 5 bases from V and 3 from J, leaving 11 bases between them. The CDR3 DNA is TGTGCCAGCAGTCCCCGGGGGTTCTACGAGCAGTACTTC. Encoded protein: CASSPRGFYEQYF.

The chain combines TRBV20-1 with TRBJ2-7, with D perhaps matching TRBD1 or TRBD2 (5 bases each). CDR1 and CDR2 from the germline V gene are DFQATT and SNEGSKA (reference sequence). Trimming removed 6 bases from V and 5 bases from J, with 17 bases in between. CDR3 length: 13 residues. The DNA of the CDR3 is TGCAGTGCCCGAGCCCTCCGGGGCCACGAGCAGTACTTC. Translating gives CSARALRGHEQYF.

The J gene is TRBJ2-7, the V gene TRBV7-2; 7 bases match TRBD2. This CDR3 contains 14 residues. From germline, CDR1 is SGHTA and CDR2 FQGNSA. V was clipped by 5 bases and J by 5 bases; unmatched bases: 9. DNA of the CDR3: TGTGCCAGCAGCCCAGCATACCTAGCGGACGAGCAGTACTTC. Translation gives CASSPAYLADEQYF.

The chain is built from TRBV6-6 and TRBJ2-5, with D perhaps matching TRBD2 (6 bases). Germline V gene data show CDR1 as MNHNY and CDR2 as SVGAGI (reference sequence). The CDR3 totals 14 residues. V was trimmed by 5 bases and J by 5 bases, leaving 15 bases between them. The CDR3 protein is CASSGGYGYETQYF. As DNA, the CDR3 is TGTGCCAGCAGTGGGGGGTATGGGTATGAGACCCAGTACTTC.

This clonotype was seen a single time. J is TRBJ1-2 and V is TRBV10-3; D unresolved. Germline lookup yields CDR1 ENHRY and CDR2 SYGVKD. This CDR3 contains 13 residues. V was shortened by 6 bases and J by 1 base, with 9 bases between the two germline ends. This CDR3 reads CAIRDGFNYGYTF. In DNA, the CDR3 is TGTGCCATCAGGGACGGGTTTAACTATGGCTACACCTTC.

The chain uses TRBV7-2 and TRBJ2-4, with TRBD2 matching 12 bases. This CDR3 spans 15 amino acids. Per the germline V gene, CDR1 is SGHTA and CDR2 is FQGNSA. Trimming at V came to 4 bases and at J to 8 bases, leaving 6 bases not matched to a gene. The CDR3 DNA is TGTGCCAGCAGCTATACTAGCGGGGGGAAGGACATTCAGTACTTC. Encoded protein: CASSYTSGGKDIQYF.

The J gene is TRBJ1-2, the V gene TRBV5-1; D is perhaps TRBD1 (5 bases). The length of the CDR3 is 13 residues. CDR1 is SGHRS and CDR2 is YFSETQ in the germline V gene. V dropped 0 bases and J dropped 7 bases, with 10 bases sitting between them. CDR3: CASSLEGVRGYTF. The CDR3 DNA is TGCGCCAGCAGCTTGGAAGGGGTACGTGGCTACACCTTC.